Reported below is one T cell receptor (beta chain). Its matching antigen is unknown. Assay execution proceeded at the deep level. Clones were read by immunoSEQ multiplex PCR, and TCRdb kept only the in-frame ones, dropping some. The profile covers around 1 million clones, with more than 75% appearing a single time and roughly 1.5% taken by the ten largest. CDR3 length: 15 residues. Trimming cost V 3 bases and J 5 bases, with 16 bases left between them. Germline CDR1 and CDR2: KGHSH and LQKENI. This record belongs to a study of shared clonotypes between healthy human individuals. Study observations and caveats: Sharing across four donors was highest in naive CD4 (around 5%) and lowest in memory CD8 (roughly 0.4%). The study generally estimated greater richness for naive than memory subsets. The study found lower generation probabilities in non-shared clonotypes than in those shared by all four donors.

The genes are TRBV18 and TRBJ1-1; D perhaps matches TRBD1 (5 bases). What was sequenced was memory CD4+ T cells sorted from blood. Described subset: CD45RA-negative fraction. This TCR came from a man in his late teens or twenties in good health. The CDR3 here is CASSPFGAGETEAFF. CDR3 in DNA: TGTGCCAGCTCACCCTTCGGGGCTGGGGAAACTGAAGCTTTCTTT.